The T cell receptor (beta chain) under discussion was sequenced for a study of cytomegalovirus exposure and HLA in healthy donors. Germline loops: CDR1 SGHVS, CDR2 FQNEAQ. This CDR3 region has 14 residues. The PCR was carried out with 60 Vbeta primers and 13 Jbeta primers. The protocol was immunoSEQ multiplex PCR, while the TCRdb copy is restricted to in-frame clones and leaves out a portion. This table holds some 110,000 clones, roughly 70% found once. J is TRBJ2-5 and V is TRBV7-8; a weak D match, TRBD2 (5 bases). The J call may be mistaken, given a closer DNA end match to TRBJ2-7. The source of this sequence is a woman aged 45-65 years in good health and CMV-seropositive. Sequencing was performed on PBMCs. CDR3: CASSFMVRGYEQYF. CDR3 nucleotides: TGTGCCAGCAGCTTTATGGTCCGGGGATACGAGCAGTACTTC.